The source of this TCR beta chain is a study of shared clonotypes between healthy human individuals. General observations from the study: Among a few donors, about 5% of naive CD4 clonotypes were found in common. Few donors restricted represented genetic and exposure-history diversity.

On this clone: Antigen unknown.

In the study's own analysis: Filtering differed for immunoSEQ, which gave only junction sequences without quality scores. Sequencing was performed with immunoSEQ multiplex PCR; in TCRdb, only in-frame clones are kept and a portion is missing. V and J calls and clone size are those listed in that table; D and trimming were worked out from the DNA. Of millions of clones listed, about 95% were seen once; the top ten hold 0.1% to 0.15%. This CDR3 comprises 13 residues. Germline CDR1 is SGHRS and CDR2 is YFSETQ. V lost 0 bases, J lost 6 bases, and 9 bases lay in between. The sample comprised naive CD4+ T cells sorted from blood. Subset described: CD45RA+ positively selected. This receptor was obtained from a man younger than 30 in good health. This rearrangement joins TRBV5-1 to TRBJ1-2; D is undetermined. This CDR3 is CASSLASDDGYTF. CDR3 nucleotide sequence: TGCGCCAGCAGCTTGGCCTCTGACGATGGCTACACCTTC. Together with reference TRBV5-1 and TRBJ1-2, the CDR3 gives the full variable domain: KAGVTQTPRYLIKTRGQQVTLSCSPISGHRSVSWYQQTPGQGLQFLFEYFSETQRNKGNFPGRFSGRQFSNSRSEMNVSTLELGDSALYLCASSLASDDGYTFGSGTRLTVV.